This is a list of T cell receptor beta chains from one sample in a study of early T cells in non-severe SARS-CoV-2 infection. TCRdb used MiXCR to reprocess the 5' RACE reads, holding one entry per CDR3 protein. The sample has tens of thousands of distinct CDR3 sequences, 8% to 10% seen once. The material sequenced was whole blood. The source of these receptors is an adult who was a healthcare worker with PCR-confirmed SARS-CoV-2 infection or an uninfected control (not recorded which). Both conserved end residues are part of each CDR3. The D gene is left open where the match is weak. Size tells how often a clone was seen (once, few, many) or the class of an expanded clone, and some rows leave it out.

j_call v_call clone_size d_call cdr3_aa cdr3_nt
TRBJ2-1 TRBV3-1 many - CASSDFYNEQFF TGTGCCAGCAGCGATTTTTACAATGAGCAGTTCTTC
TRBJ2-2 TRBV5-6 many - CASSWISTGELFF TGTGCCAGCAGTTGGATTAGCACCGGGGAGCTGTTTTTT
TRBJ2-7 TRBV5-1 - - CASSADAISYEQYF TGCGCCAGCAGCGCCGACGCTATCTCCTACGAGCAGTACTTC
TRBJ2-7 TRBV9 few TRBD2 CASSVGVSGRPHEQYF TGTGCCAGCAGCGTAGGTGTTAGCGGGAGGCCCCACGAGCAGTACTTC
TRBJ2-7 TRBV5-5 few - CASSSQGGPYEQYF TGTGCCAGCAGCTCCCAGGGAGGACCCTACGAGCAGTACTTC
TRBJ2-3 TRBV18 - - CASSPSQSDTQYF TGTGCCAGCTCCCCCAGCCAATCAGATACGCAGTATTTT
TRBJ1-2 TRBV6-5 many TRBD1 CASATGLYGYTF TGTGCCAGCGCGACAGGGCTCTATGGCTACACCTTC
TRBJ2-1 TRBV6-5 many - CASNTRRDNEQFF TGTGCCAGCAACACGCGACGAGACAATGAGCAGTTCTTC
TRBJ2-7 TRBV11-2 few TRBD1 CASSSQTGMSEQYF TGTGCCAGCAGCTCCCAGACAGGGATGAGTGAGCAGTACTTC
TRBJ2-3 TRBV7-2 few TRBD2 CASSPSGRASTDTQYF TGTGCCAGCAGCCCTAGCGGGAGGGCTAGCACAGATACGCAGTATTTT
TRBJ2-2 TRBV5-1 many TRBD2 CASSLDGRAGELFF TGCGCCAGCAGCTTGGATGGGAGGGCCGGGGAGCTGTTTTTT
TRBJ1-5 TRBV12-3/TRBV12-4 few TRBD1 CASSLDRGLGSNQPQHF TGTGCCAGCAGTTTAGACAGGGGTTTGGGTAGCAATCAGCCCCAGCATTTT
TRBJ2-7 TRBV12-5 - TRBD1 CASGPGTGPYEQYF TGTGCTAGTGGTCCAGGGACAGGGCCCTACGAGCAGTACTTC
TRBJ1-5 TRBV18 many TRBD1 CASSSDRGNQPQHF TGTGCCAGCTCATCTGACAGGGGCAATCAGCCCCAGCATTTT
TRBJ1-5 TRBV4-2 few - CVSSQEQDQPQHF TGTGTCAGCAGCCAAGAGCAGGATCAGCCCCAGCATTTT
TRBJ2-3 TRBV6-1 many TRBD2 CASGTSGDTQYF TGTGCCAGTGGGACTAGCGGAGATACGCAGTATTTT
TRBJ2-3 TRBV12-3/TRBV12-4 many TRBD2 CATVSGRSTDTQYF TGTGCCACCGTAAGCGGGAGGAGCACAGATACGCAGTATTTT
TRBJ1-3 TRBV3-1 many - CASSQISGNTIYF TGTGCCAGCAGCCAGATCTCTGGAAACACCATATATTTT
TRBJ2-1 TRBV14 many - CASSRRGNNEQFF TGTGCCAGCAGCCGCCGAGGAAACAATGAGCAGTTCTTC
TRBJ2-7 TRBV20-1 many TRBD1 CSASGRTGVEQYF TGCAGTGCTAGTGGACGGACAGGGGTCGAGCAGTACTTC
TRBJ2-1 TRBV20-1 many - CSASPGLEPNEQFF TGCAGTGCTAGCCCGGGCCTAGAACCCAATGAGCAGTTCTTC
TRBJ2-1 TRBV20-1 few TRBD2 CSARPGLAGGSEQFF TGCAGTGCTAGACCGGGACTAGCGGGAGGTAGTGAGCAGTTCTTC
TRBJ2-7 TRBV4-2 many TRBD2 CASSQDLTQRDSSYEQYF TGTGCCAGCAGCCAAGATTTAACGCAGCGGGATAGCTCCTACGAGCAGTACTTC
TRBJ2-5 TRBV7-2 few TRBD2 CASSPGGTSGETQYF TGTGCCAGCAGCCCCGGGGGGACTAGCGGGGAGACCCAGTACTTC
TRBJ1-1 TRBV11-1 many - CASSGPSNTEAFF TGTGCCAGCAGCGGTCCATCCAACACTGAAGCTTTCTTT